The rows below give T cell receptor beta chains drawn from one sample of a study of molecular identifiers for immune sequencing clone quantification. MiXCR, applied by TCRdb to the PCR reads, yields one record per CDR3 protein. The table has approximately 670,000 distinct CDR3 sequences, approximately 20% seen once. Sequenced: naive CD8+ T cells from blood, with Jurkat cell RNA spiked in. The receptors were gathered from a human donor in good health. Some libraries in this study had Jurkat cell RNA spiked in. The CDR3 runs from the conserved cysteine through the conserved F or W. Each record gives: clone size, V gene, D gene, J gene, CDR3 protein, CDR3 DNA. The D gene is left open where the match is weak. Some rows have no size entry. The others give once, few or many, or a class for an expanded clone.

many	TRBV6-1	TRBD1	TRBJ1-5	CASTRRDRSNQPQHF	TGTGCCAGCACCCGAAGGGACAGATCCAATCAGCCCCAGCATTTT
many	TRBV13	TRBD2	TRBJ2-3	CASSFLSGGSTDTQYF	TGTGCCAGCAGCTTTCTGAGCGGGGGAAGCACAGATACGCAGTATTTT
few	TRBV7-6	.	TRBJ2-1	CASSLDLWGDEQFF	TGTGCCAGCAGCTTAGATTTATGGGGCGATGAGCAGTTCTTC
many	TRBV28	TRBD2	TRBJ2-3	CASRTGLAGLPGADTQYF	TGTGCCAGCAGAACGGGACTAGCGGGCCTGCCCGGAGCCGATACGCAGTATTTT
few	TRBV14	.	TRBJ2-1	CASSQDSGIGDNEQFF	TGTGCCAGCAGCCAAGATTCGGGAATTGGAGACAATGAGCAGTTCTTC
many	TRBV7-9	TRBD1	TRBJ1-4	CASSEETDREGEKLFF	TGTGCCAGCAGCGAAGAGACCGACAGGGAGGGCGAAAAACTGTTTTTT
many	TRBV20-1	.	TRBJ2-3	CSAAGPDTDTQYF	TGCAGTGCAGCCGGGCCTGACACAGATACGCAGTATTTT
many	TRBV30	.	TRBJ2-1	CAWRQEQRPVDRYNEQFF	TGTGCCTGGAGACAGGAACAACGCCCAGTAGACCGGTACAATGAGCAGTTCTTC
.	TRBV7-9	.	TRBJ2-1	CASSLSGAPSYNEQFF	TGTGCCAGCAGCTTATCTGGCGCCCCCTCCTACAATGAGCAGTTCTTC
.	TRBV29-1	.	TRBJ1-2	CSVTGFSSGYGYTF	TGCAGCGTTACGGGATTTTCCTCTGGCTATGGCTACACCTTC
many	TRBV3-1	.	TRBJ2-3	CASSHPQSGTDTQYF	TGTGCCAGCAGCCACCCCCAGAGCGGCACAGATACGCAGTATTTT
few	TRBV5-1	TRBD1	TRBJ2-7	CASKTGTGGTYEQYF	TGCGCCAGCAAAACCGGGACAGGGGGAACCTACGAGCAGTACTTC
.	TRBV12-3/TRBV12-4	TRBD2	TRBJ2-3	CASSASGLAVDTQYF	TGTGCCAGCAGTGCCTCGGGACTAGCGGTAGATACGCAGTATTTT
many	TRBV19	.	TRBJ2-6	CATTPAPSGANVLTF	TGTGCCACCACACCCGCTCCTTCTGGGGCCAACGTCCTGACTTTC
many	TRBV9	TRBD2	TRBJ2-3	CASTDLSGSSTDTQYF	TGTGCCAGCACCGATCTTAGCGGGTCAAGCACAGATACGCAGTATTTT
many	TRBV5-1	.	TRBJ1-1	CASSFGQGPTEAFF	TGCGCCAGCAGCTTTGGCCAGGGCCCTACTGAAGCTTTCTTT
many	TRBV27	.	TRBJ2-2	CASTYTGELFF	TGTGCCAGCACTTACACCGGGGAGCTGTTTTTT
few	TRBV19	.	TRBJ2-4	CASTDRQGRAKNIQYF	TGTGCCAGTACAGACAGGCAGGGTCGAGCCAAAAACATTCAGTACTTC
many	TRBV25-1	.	TRBJ2-7	CASSVMGYEQYF	TGTGCCAGCAGTGTGATGGGTTACGAGCAGTACTTC
many	TRBV6-2/TRBV6-3	TRBD2	TRBJ2-4	CATLDGGGESGDNIQYF	TGTGCCACCCTCGACGGGGGGGGCGAAAGCGGGGACAACATTCAGTACTTC
many	TRBV7-9	.	TRBJ2-2	CASSLGLSRTGELFF	TGTGCCAGCAGCTTAGGACTCTCCAGGACCGGGGAGCTGTTTTTT
few	TRBV6-6	TRBD1	TRBJ1-4	CASIKGTAEGTNEKLFF	TGTGCCAGCATAAAAGGGACAGCCGAGGGGACTAATGAAAAACTGTTTTTT
many	TRBV27	TRBD1	TRBJ1-1	CASAGTDERGTEAFF	TGTGCCAGCGCCGGGACAGATGAAAGAGGGACTGAAGCTTTCTTT
.	TRBV10-3	.	TRBJ1-5	CAVSPGQSNQPQHF	TGTGCCGTCAGTCCCGGACAGAGCAATCAGCCCCAGCATTTT
many	TRBV28	TRBD1	TRBJ2-5	CASKYRGSKGQETQYF	TGTGCCAGCAAGTACAGGGGATCAAAGGGCCAAGAGACCCAGTACTTC
.	TRBV10-3	.	TRBJ2-7	CAISDLNILYEQYF	TGTGCCATCAGTGACTTAAACATCCTCTACGAGCAGTACTTC
few	TRBV5-3	.	TRBJ1-1	CASSLGVGAAGTEAFF	TGTGCCAGCAGCTTGGGGGTGGGTGCCGCGGGCACTGAAGCTTTCTTT
few	TRBV3-1	TRBD1	TRBJ2-7	CASGQERTGVYEQYF	TGTGCCAGCGGCCAAGAGCGGACAGGGGTATACGAGCAGTACTTC
few	TRBV6-1	TRBD2	TRBJ2-1	CASKFFSGLAGDQSYNEQFF	TGTGCCAGCAAATTTTTTTCGGGGCTAGCGGGGGATCAATCCTACAATGAGCAGTTCTTC
many	TRBV2	.	TRBJ1-4	CASRDRGGDEKLFF	TGTGCCAGCAGAGACAGAGGTGGCGATGAAAAACTGTTTTTT
few	TRBV30	.	TRBJ2-7	CAWRAGNSYEQYF	TGTGCCTGGAGGGCAGGGAACTCCTACGAGCAGTACTTC
many	TRBV19	.	TRBJ2-3	CASSINRMPGTSTDTQYF	TGTGCCAGTAGTATCAACAGGATGCCCGGGACTAGCACAGATACGCAGTATTTT
few	TRBV24-1	TRBD2	TRBJ2-3	CATSGAGGPDTQYF	TGTGCCACCAGTGGGGCGGGAGGGCCGGATACGCAGTATTTT
many	TRBV24-1	.	TRBJ1-5	CATSDPPGPQHF	TGTGCCACCAGTGACCCACCTGGGCCCCAGCATTTT
.	TRBV29-1	.	TRBJ1-6	CSPIPFWTMGNSPLHF	TGCAGCCCCATCCCCTTTTGGACAATGGGCAATTCACCCCTCCACTTT
many	TRBV9	TRBD1	TRBJ1-3	CASSGTGTDSSTIYF	TGTGCCAGCAGCGGAACCGGGACAGACTCCAGCACCATATATTTT
few	TRBV10-2	TRBD2	TRBJ2-3	CASSEASGGYTQYF	TGCGCCAGCAGTGAGGCTAGCGGGGGATATACGCAGTATTTT
many	TRBV28	TRBD2	TRBJ2-2	CASSLRVAGITGELFF	TGTGCCAGCAGTTTAAGGGTAGCGGGAATCACCGGGGAGCTGTTTTTT
.	TRBV19	TRBD2	TRBJ2-4	CASSIDGGAENIQYF	TGTGCCAGTAGTATAGACGGGGGGGCGGAGAACATTCAGTACTTC
many	TRBV20-1	.	TRBJ2-7	CSVPEGRSREQYF	TGCAGCGTACCGGAGGGCCGATCTCGTGAGCAGTACTTC
.	TRBV7-8	.	TRBJ2-7	CASSFESGESYEQYF	TGTGCCAGCAGCTTCGAATCAGGGGAGTCCTACGAGCAGTACTTC
.	TRBV11-2	TRBD2	TRBJ2-1	CASSQHSGSSYNEQFF	TGTGCCAGCAGCCAACATAGCGGGTCATCCTACAATGAGCAGTTCTTC
.	TRBV11-2	TRBD1	TRBJ2-1	CASSLVGTGFIDEQFF	TGTGCCAGCAGCTTAGTGGGGACAGGGTTCATCGATGAGCAGTTCTTC
many	TRBV4-1	.	TRBJ2-7	CASSPLTGNPYEQYF	TGCGCCAGCAGCCCCCTAACCGGGAACCCCTACGAGCAGTACTTC